The 18 T cell receptor beta chains reported below all come from one sample, sequenced in a study of regulatory T cells in long-lasting Graves disease. The time point here: persistent/refractory GD, antithyroid drugs over 5 years with positive TRAb. From RNA extracted from PBMCs, the TCR library was made. Library construction for TCR beta used iRepertoire HTBI primers and Arm-PCR of CDR3 regions. One entry per CDR3 protein results from TCRdb running MiXCR on the multiplex PCR reads. The sample lists hundreds of thousands of distinct CDR3 sequences, 15% to 20% occurring once. The sample here was peripheral blood mononuclear cells (PBMCs), taken when the disease was refractory, from a patient treated with antithyroid drugs. These receptors were taken from a female donor with Graves disease.

This clonotype appeared many times. The V gene is TRBV7-3, the J gene TRBJ1-1; 7 bases match TRBD1. V gave up 3 bases and J gave up 6 bases; unmatched junction bases: 10. The germline V gene has CDR1 SGHTA and CDR2 FQGTGA. The CDR3 has 15 amino acids. The CDR3 loop reads CASSLGPTGKAEAFF. CDR3 sequence (DNA): TGTGCCAGCAGCTTGGGGCCGACAGGGAAGGCTGAAGCTTTCTTT.

CDR3 loop: CASSLGGGRADKETQYF. CDR3 nucleotides: TGCGCCAGCAGCCTTGGAGGCGGGAGGGCCGATAAAGAGACCCAGTACTTC. The chain links TRBV5-1 to TRBJ2-5; 9 nucleotides line up with TRBD2. CDR1 SGHRS and CDR2 YFSETQ come from the germline V gene. CDR3 length: 17 amino acids. J lost 3 bases, V lost 4 bases, and 13 bases had no gene match.

This clonotype was observed many times. The chain employs TRBV2 and TRBJ2-1; D might be TRBD2 (7 bases). The germline gives CDR1 SNHLY, CDR2 FYNNEI. The V gene lost 3 bases and the J gene lost 0 bases, with 12 bases spanning the gap. The CDR3 consists of 16 residues. CDR3 in amino acids: CASSEGGGSSYNEQFF. The DNA of the CDR3 is TGTGCCAGCAGTGAGGGAGGGGGGAGCTCCTACAATGAGCAGTTCTTC.

V and J are TRBV24-1 and TRBJ1-5; 9 nucleotides line up with TRBD1. Germline CDR1 is KGHDR and CDR2 is SFDVKD. The CDR3 loop spans 15 amino acids. V lost 3 bases and J lost 1; bases outside the gene matches: 0. The CDR3 nucleotides are TGTGCCACCAGTGATGGGACAGGGAGCAATCAGCCCCAGCATTTT. This translates into CATSDGTGSNQPQHF.

This chain connects TRBV9 to TRBJ2-4; D not certain. CDR1 and CDR2 (germline): SGDLS, YYNGEE. The CDR3 loop spans 14 amino acids. V was shortened by 3 bases and J by 8 bases, with 15 bases between the two germline ends. Here the CDR3 reads CASSDGPDLYIQYF. The CDR3 region has the DNA TGTGCCAGCAGCGACGGGCCAGACCTTTACATTCAGTACTTC.

This clonotype was counted only a few times. The rearrangement uses TRBV20-1 and TRBJ2-3; 8 nucleotides align to TRBD2. The ends lost 2 bases at V and 2 bases at J; junction bases unmatched: 6. The germline gives CDR1 DFQATT, CDR2 SNEGSKA (reference sequence). CDR3 length: 15 amino acids. CDR3 nucleotide sequence: TGCAGTGCTAGACCAGTAGCGGGGACCACAGATACGCAGTATTTT. This sequence encodes CSARPVAGTTDTQYF.

Turning to this clonotype: Just one base apart from a much larger clone, this may be a read error. The chain links TRBV2 to TRBJ2-5, with D maybe TRBD1 (6 bases). The ends were cut back, 1 base at V and 6 bases at J, with 12 bases in the middle. The CDR3 length is 14 residues. In germline, CDR1 is SNHLY, CDR2 FYNNEI. The CDR3 here is CASSEGGPTKTQYF. The CDR3 DNA follows: TGTGCCAGCAGTGAAGGGGGGCCTACAAAGACCCAGTACTTC.

This clonotype appeared many times. This rearrangement joins TRBV6-9 to TRBJ2-5; 11 positions match TRBD2. Germline V gives CDR1 MNHGY, CDR2 SVAAGI. This CDR3 is 16 amino acids long. Trimming removed 4 bases from V and 3 bases from J; junction bases left unmatched: 7. CDR3 in DNA: TGTGCCAGCAGTTTGTGGCTAGCGGGAGGAGAAGAGACCCAGTACTTC. Translating it yields CASSLWLAGGEETQYF.

The table lists this clonotype with a few counts. This sequence joins TRBV18 and TRBJ2-1; 7 positions match TRBD2. This CDR3 has 15 amino acids. V was pared by 2 bases and J by 4 bases, with 5 bases of the junction left unmatched. CDR1 is KGHSH and CDR2 is LQKENI in the germline V gene. The CDR3 DNA reads as TGTGCCAGCTCACCATGGCTAGCGGATTACAATGAGCAGTTCTTC. Protein product: CASSPWLADYNEQFF.

Worth noting for this clonotype: A read error may be the cause here, since a much bigger clone is one base away. CDR3 bases: TGTGCCAGCAGTAACCGGGACAGGGGTAATTCACCCTTCCACTTT. It is translated as CASSNRDRGNSPFHF. V is TRBV27 and J is TRBJ1-6, with 10 bases that match TRBD1. Germline lookup yields CDR1 MNHEY and CDR2 SMNVEV (reference sequence). This CDR3 comprises 15 residues.

This clonotype was seen ten or more times. The chain recombines TRBV2 with TRBJ1-2; D call uncertain. The CDR3 loop spans 15 amino acids. The germline V and J ends were trimmed by 0 bases and 4 bases, with 12 bases remaining between them. The germline V gene has CDR1 SNHLY and CDR2 FYNNEI. The CDR3 sequence is CASSEAPGLGYGYTF. For the CDR3, the DNA is TGTGCCAGCAGTGAAGCGCCGGGATTGGGCTATGGCTACACCTTC.

This chain joins TRBV5-1 and TRBJ1-3; 8 bases are a match to TRBD1. The germline V gene has CDR1 SGHRS and CDR2 YFSETQ. The CDR3 spans 16 residues. Trimming at V came to 3 bases and at J to 1 base, leaving 6 bases not matched to a gene. The chain's CDR3 is CASSSDRTGSGNTIYF. CDR3 bases: TGCGCCAGCAGCTCGGACCGGACAGGGTCTGGAAACACCATATATTTT.

In its sample, this clonotype was seen a few times. The V call is TRBV7-9, the J call TRBJ1-4, with D hard to call. Trimming left V 2 bases short and J 7 bases short, with 2 bases between. Germline V gene data show CDR1 as SEHNR and CDR2 as FQNEAQ (reference sequence). This CDR3 comprises 11 residues. CDR3 sequence (DNA): TGTGCCAGCAGCTTACTTGAAAAACTGTTTTTT. This sequence encodes CASSLLEKLFF.

CDR3 sequence reads: CAWSPFGGDSEQYF. The CDR3 region has the DNA TGTGCCTGGAGCCCCTTTGGAGGGGACAGCGAGCAGTACTTC. This sequence joins TRBV30 and TRBJ2-7; perhaps TRBD1 as D (7 bases). CDR1 and CDR2 (germline): GTSNPN, SVGIG (reference sequence). The CDR3 consists of 14 residues. Deletions cut 3 bases from V and 6 bases from J, with 18 bases between. Combining the CDR3 with reference TRBV30 and TRBJ2-7 gives the whole variable domain SQTIHQWPATLVQPVGSPLSLECTVEGTSNPNLYWYRQAAGRGLQLLFYSVGIGQISSEVPQNLSASRPQDRQFILSSKKLLLSDSGFYLCAWSPFGGDSEQYFGPGTRLTVT.

The rearrangement joins TRBV5-1 to TRBJ2-5; tentatively, D is TRBD2 (5 bases). V shed 6 bases and J shed 5 bases, with 14 bases lying between them. Germline lookup yields CDR1 SGHRS and CDR2 YFSETQ. There are 13 residues in the CDR3. CDR3 loop: CASNWGSGETQYF. The CDR3 bases are TGCGCCAGCAACTGGGGTTCGGGGGAGACCCAGTACTTC.

This chain connects TRBV20-1 to TRBJ1-2; D may be TRBD1 (5 bases). CDR1 and CDR2 (germline): DFQATT, SNEGSKA (reference sequence). Between the trimmed V and J ends, which lost 4 bases and 1 base, there was a span of 13 bases. CDR3 length: 14 residues. In DNA, the CDR3 is TGCAGTGCTACTGGGACGGAACTTAACTATGGCTACACCTTC. It codes for CSATGTELNYGYTF.

The chain carries TRBV5-1 and TRBJ1-2, with 8 bases matching TRBD1. Germline V gene lookup returns CDR1 SGHRS and CDR2 YFSETQ. V shed 6 bases and J 0 bases; nucleotides not matched to a gene: 4. The CDR3 has 14 residues. CDR3 sequence: CASTPGQANYGYTF. CDR3 DNA sequence: TGCGCCAGCACCCCGGGACAGGCTAACTATGGCTACACCTTC.

Details on this clonotype: This sequence may be a read error, since a much larger clone differs from it by one base. V usage is TRBV7-2 and J usage is TRBJ1-4, with TRBD1 matching over 7 bases. Germline CDR1 reads SGHTA; CDR2 reads FQGNSA. With V trimmed by 6 bases and J by 7 bases, 11 bases remained unmatched. The CDR3 covers 15 residues. CDR3 region: CASRPQGVAGEKLFF. The CDR3 bases are TGTGCCAGCAGACCCCAGGGGGTCGCGGGTGAAAAACTGTTTTTT.